Listed below are T cell receptor beta chains from one sample, sequenced in a study of T cell responses to AZD1222 COVID-19 vaccine. Libraries were prepared by immunoSEQ multiplex PCR; TCRdb keeps only in-frame clonotypes and omits some of them. The sample yields about 170,000 clones, 80% to 90% seen once. Source: peripheral blood, taken on day 0 of AZD1222 vaccination. These receptors all stem from an adult in good health. Both conserved end residues are part of each CDR3. The order of the fields is J gene, D gene, clone size, V gene, CDR3 DNA, CDR3 protein. The D gene is left open where the match is weak. For some rows the clone size is stated as once, few or many, or as a class when expanded; others skip it.

J: TRBJ2-3
D: TRBD1
size: .
V: TRBV29-1
DNA: TGCAGCGTGAGGCCCCTGACAGGGTTGGGAGATACGCAGTATTTT
CDR3: CSVRPLTGLGDTQYF

J: TRBJ2-3
D: TRBD2
size: .
V: TRBV24-1
DNA: TGTGCCACCAGTGATTCCGTTGCGGGGGGTCGCACAGATACGCAGTATTTT
CDR3: CATSDSVAGGRTDTQYF

J: TRBJ2-1
D: .
size: .
V: TRBV5-4
DNA: TGTGCCAGCAGCTTGGAACAGACTACTGAGCAGTTCTTC
CDR3: CASSLEQTTEQFF

J: TRBJ2-1
D: TRBD1
size: .
V: TRBV6-2/TRBV6-3
DNA: TGTGCCAGCAGTGAGAGGGACAGTCCGAATGAGCAGTTCTTC
CDR3: CASSERDSPNEQFF

J: TRBJ2-2
D: .
size: .
V: TRBV3-1/TRBV3-2
DNA: TGTGCCAGCAGAGGATCAGGGATGAACACCGGGGAGCTGTTTTTT
CDR3: CASRGSGMNTGELFF

J: TRBJ1-5
D: .
size: .
V: TRBV19
DNA: TGTGCCAGTAGTTTCGGGTTCAATCAGCCCCAGCATTTT
CDR3: CASSFGFNQPQHF

J: TRBJ1-6
D: .
size: .
V: TRBV7-2
DNA: TGTGCCAGCAGCTTATCCCAGGGTGGCAATTCACCCCTCCACTTT
CDR3: CASSLSQGGNSPLHF

J: TRBJ1-6
D: .
size: .
V: TRBV6-2/TRBV6-3
DNA: TGTGCCAGCAGCGATCTGGCCGGACGTTCACCCCTCCACTTT
CDR3: CASSDLAGRSPLHF

J: TRBJ1-5
D: .
size: .
V: TRBV7-8
DNA: TGTGCCAGCACCAGAAATTGGGGGTCCAATCAGCCCCAGCATTTT
CDR3: CASTRNWGSNQPQHF

J: TRBJ2-3
D: TRBD2
size: once
V: TRBV10-1
DNA: TGCGCCAGCCCCCGACTAGCGGCCACAGATACGCAGTATTTT
CDR3: CASPRLAATDTQYF

J: TRBJ2-3
D: .
size: few
V: TRBV3-1/TRBV3-2
DNA: TGTGCCAGCAGCCAGCGATCAGATACGCAGTATTTT
CDR3: CASSQRSDTQYF

J: TRBJ1-1
D: .
size: .
V: TRBV19
DNA: TGTGCCAGCAATTTAGGGGGTTACGGCACTGAAGCTTTCTTT
CDR3: CASNLGGYGTEAFF

J: TRBJ2-4
D: .
size: .
V: TRBV9
DNA: TGTGCCAGTTCGGCGGGTTACGGCAAAAACATTCAGTACTTC
CDR3: CASSAGYGKNIQYF

J: TRBJ2-2
D: .
size: .
V: TRBV11-2
DNA: TGTGCCAGCAGCCCCGGAGGCGGGGAGCTGTTTTTT
CDR3: CASSPGGGELFF

J: TRBJ2-4
D: .
size: .
V: TRBV7-6
DNA: TGTGCCAGCAGCCTGGGCGAACCCCCAAACATTCAGTACTTC
CDR3: CASSLGEPPNIQYF

J: TRBJ2-3
D: .
size: once
V: TRBV27
DNA: TGTGCCAGCAGTTTGTTAGGGGATACGCAGTATTTT
CDR3: CASSLLGDTQYF

J: TRBJ1-5
D: .
size: few
V: TRBV6-5
DNA: TGTGCCAGCAGATTAAACCAGGGAGTTTGGCAGCCCCAGCATTTT
CDR3: CASRLNQGVWQPQHF

J: TRBJ1-1
D: .
size: .
V: TRBV14
DNA: TGTGCCAGCAGCCAAAGCTTTGGAACTGAAGCTTTCTTT
CDR3: CASSQSFGTEAFF

J: TRBJ2-3
D: .
size: .
V: TRBV3-1/TRBV3-2
DNA: TGTGCCAGCAGCCAAGACGGGTTCGAGGGGATATTATCGCAGTATTTT
CDR3: CASSQDGFEGILSQYF

J: TRBJ1-5
D: TRBD1
size: .
V: TRBV18
DNA: TGTGCCAGCTCACCGTCGCAGGGGGCGGATCAGCCCCAGCATTTT
CDR3: CASSPSQGADQPQHF

J: TRBJ1-5
D: .
size: .
V: TRBV7-2
DNA: TGTGCCAGCAGCTTAGTACAGGGAGGCAATCAGCCCCAGCATTTT
CDR3: CASSLVQGGNQPQHF

J: TRBJ2-3
D: .
size: .
V: TRBV24-1
DNA: TGTGCCACCAGTGATTTTAGGGGAGGCACAGATACGCAGTATTTT
CDR3: CATSDFRGGTDTQYF

J: TRBJ1-1
D: .
size: .
V: TRBV10-3
DNA: TGTGCCATCAAGCCAGGGCAGAACACTGAAGCTTTCTTT
CDR3: CAIKPGQNTEAFF

J: TRBJ2-7
D: TRBD2
size: .
V: TRBV9
DNA: TGTGCCAGCAGCGTCGGACTAGCGGGGGCCTACGAGCAGTACTTC
CDR3: CASSVGLAGAYEQYF

J: TRBJ2-2
D: TRBD1
size: .
V: TRBV5-3
DNA: TGTGCCAGAAGCTTATCCGGGACAGCATACACCGGGGAGCTGTTTTTT
CDR3: CARSLSGTAYTGELFF

J: TRBJ2-2
D: TRBD1
size: .
V: TRBV5-1
DNA: TGCGCCAGCAGCTTCCCAACAGGGGGCGGTGACACCGGGGAGCTGTTTTTT
CDR3: CASSFPTGGGDTGELFF

J: TRBJ1-4
D: .
size: .
V: TRBV5-1
DNA: TGCGCCAGCAGCTTGGGGGGAACAGGAAATCAAGAAAAACTGTTTTTT
CDR3: CASSLGGTGNQEKLFF

J: TRBJ2-6
D: .
size: once
V: TRBV15
DNA: TGTGCCACTGGCCCCCCCCGAAGCGAGGGACACACCCTCAACGTCCTGACTTTC
CDR3: CATGPPRSEGHTLNVLTF